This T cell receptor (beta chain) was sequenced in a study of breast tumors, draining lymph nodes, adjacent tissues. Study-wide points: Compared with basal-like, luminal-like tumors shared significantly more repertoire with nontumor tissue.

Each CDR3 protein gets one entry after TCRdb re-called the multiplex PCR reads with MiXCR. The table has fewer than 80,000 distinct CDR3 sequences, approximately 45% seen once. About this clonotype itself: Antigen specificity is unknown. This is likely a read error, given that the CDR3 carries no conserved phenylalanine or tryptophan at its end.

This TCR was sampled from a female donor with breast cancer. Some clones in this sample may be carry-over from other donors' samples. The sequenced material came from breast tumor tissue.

The CDR3 sequence: CASSVMSYEQYL. The CDR3 DNA follows: TGCGCCAGCAGTGTTATGTCCTACGAGCAGTACCTC. The chain links TRBV10-2 to TRBJ2-7; no definite D call. The V gene lost 4 bases and the J gene lost 1 base, with 5 bases spanning the gap. Per the germline V gene, CDR1 is WSHSY and CDR2 is SAAADI. CDR3 length: 12 amino acids.